The following is a TCR beta chain sequence with its context. The antigen is not known. Libraries were prepared by immunoSEQ multiplex PCR; TCRdb keeps only in-frame clonotypes and omits some of them. The sample has about 92,000 clones; more than 75% are singletons. This sample is drawn from a study of OX40 agonist ivuxolimab in advanced cancers. Study-level background: Prior anti-PD-1, anti-PD-L1 or anti-CTLA-4 therapy was allowed; 30% to 40% had some. Partial responses were observed in three patients, of whom one had hepatocellular carcinoma and two had cutaneous melanoma.

This CDR3 contains 19 residues. CDR1 and CDR2 (germline): SGHRS, YFSETQ. The V and J ends lost 3 bases and 5 bases respectively, with 24 bases between them. Study findings and constraints: CD8+ T cells (on average) carried more expanded clones than CD4+ T cells. Blood T cells, both CD4+ and CD8+, expanded clonally by week 6 at 0.1 to 3.0 mg/kg.

Here the sequenced sample was CD4+ or CD8+ T cells sorted from blood, taken in a trial of the OX40 agonist ivuxolimab. The TCR sequence derives from an adult with an advanced solid tumor such as melanoma, head and neck, liver or kidney cancer. The chain is built from TRBV5-1 and TRBJ2-6; D ambiguous. This CDR3 is CASSSPFPLTLRRANVLTF. The CDR3 bases are TGCGCCAGCAGCTCCCCTTTCCCCTTGACCCTGCGGAGGGCCAACGTCCTGACTTTC.